This T cell receptor (beta chain) was retrieved from a study of OX40 agonist ivuxolimab in advanced cancers. Across the whole study: Past anti-PD-1, anti-PD-L1 or anti-CTLA-4 therapy was accepted, and 40% had received some.

Trimming removed 0 bases at V and 5 bases at J, with 6 bases between. The CDR3 length is 14 residues. In germline, CDR1 is SGDLS, CDR2 YYNGEE. Produced via immunoSEQ multiplex PCR; TCRdb's table is partial and in-frame only. The table records some 80,000 clones, under 90% of them present only once. The source of this sequence is an adult with an advanced solid tumor such as melanoma, head and neck, liver or kidney cancer. Sample: CD4+ or CD8+ T cells sorted from blood, taken in a trial of the OX40 agonist ivuxolimab. The genes are TRBV9 and TRBJ1-6; a possible D gene is TRBD1 (5 bases). CDR3 sequence (DNA): TGTGCCAGCAGCGTAGGACAGAATAATTCACCCCTCCACTTT. Its protein product is CASSVGQNNSPLHF.